The present T cell receptor beta chain was sequenced within a study of molecular identifiers for immune sequencing clone quantification. Study-wide results and caveats: Shared barcodes on identical TCR molecules could underestimate the sizes of highly expanded clones.

Sorting recovered naive CD8 T cells on a CD8+CD4-CCR7+CD45RA+ profile. One entry per CDR3 protein, called by TCRdb with MiXCR from the PCR reads. The sample consists of 350,000 or so distinct CDR3 sequences, about a fifth of them appearing once. Trimming at V came to 3 bases and at J to 6 bases, leaving 15 bases not matched to a gene. This CDR3 has 19 residues. Germline loops: CDR1 LGHNA, CDR2 YSLEER. The sample holds many counts of this clonotype. The antigen remains unidentified. The sample consisted of naive CD8+ T cells from blood, with Jurkat cell RNA spiked in. The subset here: FACS-sorted CD8+CD4-CCR7+CD45RA+ naive T cells. This sequence originates from a human donor in good health. Some libraries in this study had Jurkat cell RNA spiked in. The chain recombines TRBV4-3 with TRBJ2-4, with TRBD1 matching 12 bases. The CDR3 loop is CASSQGDRGRFPAGNIQYF. CDR3 nucleotide sequence: TGCGCCAGCAGCCAGGGGGACAGGGGGCGCTTCCCCGCAGGAAACATTCAGTACTTC.